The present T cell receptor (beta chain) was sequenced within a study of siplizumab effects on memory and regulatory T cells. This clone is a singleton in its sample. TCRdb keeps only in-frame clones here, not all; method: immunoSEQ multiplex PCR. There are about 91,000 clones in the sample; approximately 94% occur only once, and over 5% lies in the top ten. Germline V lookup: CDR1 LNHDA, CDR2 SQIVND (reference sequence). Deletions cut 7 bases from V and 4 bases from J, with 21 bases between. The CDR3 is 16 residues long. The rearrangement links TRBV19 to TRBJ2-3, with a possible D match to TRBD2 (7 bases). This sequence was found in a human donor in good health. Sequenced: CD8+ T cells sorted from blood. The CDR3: CASTGGGYGFSDTQYF. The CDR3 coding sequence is TGTGCCAGTACGGGGGGCGGTTATGGATTCTCAGATACGCAGTATTTT.